This T cell receptor (beta chain) was sequenced in a study of regulatory T cells in long-lasting Graves disease. Germline CDR1 SGHAT, CDR2 FQNNGV. CDR3 length: 14 amino acids. Germline trimming cut 5 bases from V and 3 bases from J; bases unmatched to any gene: 6. Sequencing libraries for TCR beta were prepared with iRepertoire HTBI primers and Arm-PCR of CDR3 regions. TCRdb fed the multiplex PCR reads into MiXCR, producing one record per CDR3 protein. Of some 330,000 distinct CDR3 sequences listed, approximately 10% were seen once; the top ten hold approximately 20%. Time point noted: newly diagnosed GD, antithyroid drugs for less than 3 months. Following extraction of RNA from PBMCs, that RNA was used to make the TCR library. Peripheral blood, at nine milliliters, went into EDTA tubes. These data also featured in a second study, about T cells in Graves' hyperthyroidism and ophthalmopathy.

This receptor was taken from a woman under 30 with Graves disease. The sample in question was peripheral blood mononuclear cells (PBMCs), obtained at new diagnosis, from a patient treated with antithyroid drugs. The V call is TRBV11-2, the J call TRBJ1-1; the match to TRBD1 covers 7 bases. The CDR3 DNA reads as TGTGCCAGCAGCGAACAAACAGGGGACACTGAAGCTTTCTTT. Residues: CASSEQTGDTEAFF.